The source of this TCR beta chain is a study of cytomegalovirus exposure and HLA in healthy donors. Notes on this clone: No antigen is known for it.

Overall study results and limits: Because they were indistinguishable, some V segments, including TRBV6-2 and TRBV6-3, were excluded. Several of the most significant clusters appeared linked to common viral pathogens, based on a later analysis.

The CDR3 loop spans 15 amino acids. Germline lookup yields CDR1 MGHDK and CDR2 SYGVNS. Unmatched junction bases numbered 7, after V lost 6 bases and J lost 4 bases. 13 Jbeta primers and 60 Vbeta primers were used for the PCR. Some clones are missing from TCRdb's copy, which holds only in-frame ones; the method was immunoSEQ multiplex PCR. The sample lists 90,000 to 120,000 clones, approximately 79% occurring once. Sequenced sample: PBMCs. This chain connects TRBV25-1 to TRBJ2-1; 9 nucleotides agree with TRBD1. The TCR was taken from a woman aged 40 to 50 in good health and CMV-seropositive. DNA for the CDR3: TGTGCCAGCAGCCACAGGGGGCGAGTGTACAATGAGCAGTTCTTC. It encodes CASSHRGRVYNEQFF. The full variable domain, rest sourced from reference TRBV25-1 and TRBJ2-1, is EADIYQTPRYLVIGTGKKITLECSQTMGHDKMYWYQQDPGMELHLIHYSYGVNSTEKGDLSSESTVSRIRTEHFPLTLESARPSHTSQYLCASSHRGRVYNEQFFGPGTRLTVL.